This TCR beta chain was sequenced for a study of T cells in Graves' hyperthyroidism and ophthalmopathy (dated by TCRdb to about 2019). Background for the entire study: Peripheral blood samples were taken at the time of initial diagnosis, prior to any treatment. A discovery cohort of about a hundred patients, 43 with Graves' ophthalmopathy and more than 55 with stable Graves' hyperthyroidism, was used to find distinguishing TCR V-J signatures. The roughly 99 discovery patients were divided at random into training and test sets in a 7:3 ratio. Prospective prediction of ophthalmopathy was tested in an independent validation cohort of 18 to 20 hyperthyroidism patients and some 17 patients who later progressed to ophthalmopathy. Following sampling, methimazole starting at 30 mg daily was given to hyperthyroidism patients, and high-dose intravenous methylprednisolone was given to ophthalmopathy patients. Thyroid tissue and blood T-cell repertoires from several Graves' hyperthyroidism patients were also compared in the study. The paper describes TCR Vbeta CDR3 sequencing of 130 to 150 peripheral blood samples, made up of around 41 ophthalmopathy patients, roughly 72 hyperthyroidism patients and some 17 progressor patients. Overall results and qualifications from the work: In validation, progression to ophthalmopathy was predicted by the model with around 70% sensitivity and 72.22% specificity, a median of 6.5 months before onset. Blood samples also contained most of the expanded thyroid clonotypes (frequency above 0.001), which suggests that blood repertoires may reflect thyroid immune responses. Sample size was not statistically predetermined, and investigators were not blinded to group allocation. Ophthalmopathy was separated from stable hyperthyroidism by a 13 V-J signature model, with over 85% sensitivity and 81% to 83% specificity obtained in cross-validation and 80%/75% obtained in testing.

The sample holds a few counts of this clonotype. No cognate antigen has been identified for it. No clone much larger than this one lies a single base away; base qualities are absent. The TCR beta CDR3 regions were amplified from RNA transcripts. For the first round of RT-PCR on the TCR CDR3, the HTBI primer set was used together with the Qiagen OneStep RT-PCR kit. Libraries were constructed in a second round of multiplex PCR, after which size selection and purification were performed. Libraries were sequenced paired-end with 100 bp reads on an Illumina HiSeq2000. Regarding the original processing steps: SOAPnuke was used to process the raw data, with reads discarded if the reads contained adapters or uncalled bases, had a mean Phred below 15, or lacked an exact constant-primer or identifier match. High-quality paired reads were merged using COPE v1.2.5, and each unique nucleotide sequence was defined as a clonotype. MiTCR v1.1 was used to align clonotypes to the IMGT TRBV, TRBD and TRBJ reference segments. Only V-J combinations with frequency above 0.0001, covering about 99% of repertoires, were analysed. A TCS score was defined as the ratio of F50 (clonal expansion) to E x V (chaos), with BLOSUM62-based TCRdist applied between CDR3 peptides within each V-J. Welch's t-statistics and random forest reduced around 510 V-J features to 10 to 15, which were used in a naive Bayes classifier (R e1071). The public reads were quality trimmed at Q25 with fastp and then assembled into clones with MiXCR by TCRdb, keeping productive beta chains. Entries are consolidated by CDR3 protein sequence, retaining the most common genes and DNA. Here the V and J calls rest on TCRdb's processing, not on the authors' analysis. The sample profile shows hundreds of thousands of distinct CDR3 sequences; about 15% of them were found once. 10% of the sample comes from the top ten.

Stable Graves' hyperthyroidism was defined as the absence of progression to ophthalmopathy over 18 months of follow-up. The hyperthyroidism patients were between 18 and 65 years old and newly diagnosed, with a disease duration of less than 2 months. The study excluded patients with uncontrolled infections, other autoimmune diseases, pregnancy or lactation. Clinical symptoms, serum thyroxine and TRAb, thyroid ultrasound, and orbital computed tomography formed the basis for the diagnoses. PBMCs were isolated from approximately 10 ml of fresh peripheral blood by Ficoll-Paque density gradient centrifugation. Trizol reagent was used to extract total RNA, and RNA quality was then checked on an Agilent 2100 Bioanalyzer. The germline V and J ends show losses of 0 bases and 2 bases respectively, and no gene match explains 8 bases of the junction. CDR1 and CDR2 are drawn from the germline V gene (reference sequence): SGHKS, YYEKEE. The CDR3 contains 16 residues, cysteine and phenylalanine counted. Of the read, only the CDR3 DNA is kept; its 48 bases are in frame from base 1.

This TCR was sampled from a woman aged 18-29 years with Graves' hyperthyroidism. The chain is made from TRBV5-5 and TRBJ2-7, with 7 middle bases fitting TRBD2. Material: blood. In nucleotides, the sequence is TGTGCCAGCAGCTTGGGACCAGCGGGGCTTACCTACGAGCAGTACTTC. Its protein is CASSLGPAGLTYEQYF.